This TCR beta chain was observed in a study of OX40 agonist ivuxolimab in advanced cancers. A word on this clone: The antigen remains unidentified.

General study findings and limits: Relative to CD4+ cells, CD8+ T cells on average had more expanded clones.

Only in-frame clones appear in the TCRdb table, and some are missing; sequencing was by immunoSEQ multiplex PCR. This sample has 55,000 to 75,000 clones; about nine tenths occur once, and the top ten carry 1.3%. The sample in question was CD4+ or CD8+ T cells sorted from blood, obtained in a trial of the OX40 agonist ivuxolimab. This clonotype was sampled from an adult with an advanced solid tumor such as melanoma, head and neck, liver or kidney cancer.

CDR3: CASSLGSNTGELFF. CDR3 DNA sequence: TGTGCCAGCAGCTTAGGCTCTAACACCGGGGAGCTGTTTTTT. The chain joins TRBV7-3 to TRBJ2-2, with D uncertain. In germline, CDR1 is SGHTA, CDR2 FQGTGA. Trimming left V 2 bases short and J 2 bases short, with 6 bases between. The CDR3 has 14 residues.